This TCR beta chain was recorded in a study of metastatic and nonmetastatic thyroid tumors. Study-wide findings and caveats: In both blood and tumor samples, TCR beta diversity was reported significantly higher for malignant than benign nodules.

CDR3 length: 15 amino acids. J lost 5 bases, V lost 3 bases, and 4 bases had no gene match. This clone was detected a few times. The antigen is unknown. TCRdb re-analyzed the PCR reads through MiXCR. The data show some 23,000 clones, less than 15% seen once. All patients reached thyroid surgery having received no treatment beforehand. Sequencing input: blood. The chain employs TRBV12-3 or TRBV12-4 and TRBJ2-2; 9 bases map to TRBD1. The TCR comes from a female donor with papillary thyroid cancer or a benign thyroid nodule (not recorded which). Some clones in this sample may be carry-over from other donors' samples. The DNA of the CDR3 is TGTGCCAGCAGTTTCCGGACAGGGGATACCGGGGAGCTGTTTTTT. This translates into CASSFRTGDTGELFF.